This is a list of T cell receptor beta chains from one sample in a study of T cell responses to AZD1222 COVID-19 vaccine. Only in-frame clones appear in the TCRdb table, and some are missing; sequencing was by immunoSEQ multiplex PCR. The table includes 150,000 to 200,000 clones, under 95% detected once. Sequenced here: peripheral blood, sampled on day 0 of AZD1222 vaccination. These receptors were collected from an adult in good health. Both conserved end residues are part of each CDR3. Fields, in order: clone size, D gene, V gene, J gene, CDR3 DNA, CDR3 protein. The D gene is left open where the match is weak. Size values are once, few and many counts, or a class for expanded clones, and some rows have none.

>few|NA|TRBV19|TRBJ2-3
TGTGCCAGTAGCAATACAGGTCGAACTAGCACAGATACGCAGTATTTT
CASSNTGRTSTDTQYF
>medium-sized|NA|TRBV7-9|TRBJ1-6
TGTGCCAGCAGCTTAGCTCGGGGAGATAATTCACCCCTCCACTTT
CASSLARGDNSPLHF
>NA|NA|TRBV4-1|TRBJ1-1
TGCGCCAGCAGCCACCCGACAGGGAACACTGAAGCTTTCTTT
CASSHPTGNTEAFF
>NA|TRBD1|TRBV3-1/TRBV3-2|TRBJ1-1
TGTGCCAGCAGCCAAGTTCTCGGACAGGGAAGCACTGAAGCTTTCTTT
CASSQVLGQGSTEAFF
>NA|NA|TRBV2|TRBJ2-7
TGTGCCAGCAGTGAAGGCGGCACCTACGAGCAGTACTTC
CASSEGGTYEQYF
>NA|NA|TRBV18|TRBJ2-2
TGTGCCAGCTCACCATTCGTCGGAACCGCGAACACCGGGGAGCTGTTTTTT
CASSPFVGTANTGELFF
>NA|NA|TRBV6-4|TRBJ1-5
TGTGCCAGCAGCCAAGATGGGGGTCAGCCCCAGCATTTT
CASSQDGGQPQHF
>NA|TRBD2|TRBV30|TRBJ2-3
TGTGCCTGGAAGTTGGGGGCGGGAGGCGCAGATACGCAGTATTTT
CAWKLGAGGADTQYF
>NA|TRBD1|TRBV5-4|TRBJ1-6
TGTGCCAGCAGCCGACAGGGGGCTGGGGATTCACCCCTCCACTTT
CASSRQGAGDSPLHF
>NA|NA|TRBV18|TRBJ2-7
TGTGCCAGCTCACCACAGGGGACCTCCTACGAGCAGTACTTC
CASSPQGTSYEQYF
>NA|TRBD1|TRBV28|TRBJ2-3
TGTGCCAGCAGTCCAGGGGGATATACGCAGTATTTT
CASSPGGYTQYF
>NA|TRBD1|TRBV30|TRBJ1-1
TGTGCCTGGAGAACTCAGGACAGGGGGAGCACTGAAGCTTTCTTT
CAWRTQDRGSTEAFF
>few|NA|TRBV10-3|TRBJ2-7
TGTGCCATCAGTGACGGAGGGCTTCGGTACGAGCAGTACTTC
CAISDGGLRYEQYF